The clone carrying this T cell receptor (beta chain) was recorded only once. The entry originates in a study of T cell changes during pregnancy in multiple sclerosis. Sequencing was performed with immunoSEQ multiplex PCR; in TCRdb, only in-frame clones are kept and a portion is missing. There are about 75,000 clones in the sample; 80% to 95% occur only once, and about 0.42% lies in the top ten. Germline assignment: CDR1 SGHNT and CDR2 YENEEA. The V end was cut by 1 base, the J end by 7 bases, with 10 bases between. This CDR3 is 14 amino acids long. The J gene is TRBJ2-2, the V gene TRBV11-3, with D possibly being TRBD1 (6 bases). This specimen consisted of CD4+ T cells from peripheral blood mononuclear cells, obtained before pregnancy. The receptor was isolated from a female donor with multiple sclerosis, enrolled in a pregnancy study. CDR3 nucleotide sequence: TGTGCCAGCAGCTTAGTAGGACAGATCGGGGAGCTGTTTTTT. Translation: CASSLVGQIGELFF.